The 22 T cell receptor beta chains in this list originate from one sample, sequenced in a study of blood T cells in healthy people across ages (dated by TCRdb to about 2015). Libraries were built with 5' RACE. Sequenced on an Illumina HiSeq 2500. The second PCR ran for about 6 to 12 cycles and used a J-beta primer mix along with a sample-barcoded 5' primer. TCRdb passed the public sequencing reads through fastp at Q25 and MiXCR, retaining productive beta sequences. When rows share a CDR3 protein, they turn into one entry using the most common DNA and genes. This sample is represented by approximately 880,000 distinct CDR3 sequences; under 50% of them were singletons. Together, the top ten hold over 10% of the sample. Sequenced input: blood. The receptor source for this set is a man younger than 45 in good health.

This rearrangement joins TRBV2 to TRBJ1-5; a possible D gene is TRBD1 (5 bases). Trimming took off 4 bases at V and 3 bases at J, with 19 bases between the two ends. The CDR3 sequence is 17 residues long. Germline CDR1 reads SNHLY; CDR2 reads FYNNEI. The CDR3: CASSVKGTGRNNQPQHF. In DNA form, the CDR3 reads TGTGCCAGCAGTGTTAAGGGGACGGGTAGAAACAATCAGCCCCAGCATTTT.

This CDR3 is CAWGAVEGTNEKLFF. The CDR3 DNA reads TGTGCCTGGGGCGCGGTGGAAGGGACTAATGAAAAACTGTTTTTT. The V and J genes are TRBV30 and TRBJ1-4; D gene ambiguous. V dropped 5 bases and J dropped 2 bases, with 15 bases sitting between them. The germline V gene encodes CDR1 GTSNPN and CDR2 SVGIG (reference sequence). The CDR3 runs to 15 residues. The full variable domain, rest sourced from reference TRBV30 and TRBJ1-4, is SQTIHQWPATLVQPVGSPLSLECTVEGTSNPNLYWYRQAAGRGLQLLFYSVGIGQISSEVPQNLSASRPQDRQFILSSKKLLLSDSGFYLCAWGAVEGTNEKLFFGSGTQLSVL.

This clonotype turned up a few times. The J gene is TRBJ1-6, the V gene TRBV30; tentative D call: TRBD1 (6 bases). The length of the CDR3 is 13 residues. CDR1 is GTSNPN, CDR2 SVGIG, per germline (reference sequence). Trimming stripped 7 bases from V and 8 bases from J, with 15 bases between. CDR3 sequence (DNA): TGTGCCTCCACCTCAGGGGTTGATTCACCCCTCCACTTT. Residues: CASTSGVDSPLHF.

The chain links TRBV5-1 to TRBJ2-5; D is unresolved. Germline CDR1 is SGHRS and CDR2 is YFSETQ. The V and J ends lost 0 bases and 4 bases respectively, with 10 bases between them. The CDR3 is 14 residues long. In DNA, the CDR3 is TGCGCCAGCAGCTTGGCTCAACCCGTAGAGACCCAGTACTTC. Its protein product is CASSLAQPVETQYF.

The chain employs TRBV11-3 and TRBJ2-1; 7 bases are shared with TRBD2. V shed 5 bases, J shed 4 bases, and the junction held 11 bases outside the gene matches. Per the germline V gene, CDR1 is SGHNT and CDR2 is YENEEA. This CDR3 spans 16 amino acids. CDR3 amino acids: CASSTRWQGLYNEQFF. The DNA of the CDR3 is TGTGCCAGCAGCACAAGGTGGCAGGGACTATACAATGAGCAGTTCTTC.

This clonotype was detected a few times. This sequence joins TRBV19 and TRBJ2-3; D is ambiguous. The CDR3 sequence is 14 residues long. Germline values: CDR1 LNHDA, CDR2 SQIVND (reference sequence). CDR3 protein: CATKPVSSTDTQYF. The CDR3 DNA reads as TGTGCTACTAAACCAGTTTCTAGCACAGATACGCAGTATTTT.

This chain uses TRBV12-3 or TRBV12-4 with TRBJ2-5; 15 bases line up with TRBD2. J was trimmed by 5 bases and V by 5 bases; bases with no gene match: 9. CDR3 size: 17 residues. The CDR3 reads CASSLGTSGGNFETQYF. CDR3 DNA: TGTGCCAGCAGTCTCGGGACTAGCGGGGGGAATTTCGAGACCCAGTACTTC.

CDR3 nucleotide sequence: TGTGCCAGCAGTTACCGGACAGGCGAAGAGACCCAGTACTTC. Protein sequence: CASSYRTGEETQYF. This chain joins TRBV6-5 and TRBJ2-5, with 7 bases identical to TRBD1. V shed 2 bases and J 3 bases; nucleotides not matched to a gene: 3. The germline CDR1 and CDR2 sequences are MNHEY and SVGAGI. The CDR3 has 14 residues.

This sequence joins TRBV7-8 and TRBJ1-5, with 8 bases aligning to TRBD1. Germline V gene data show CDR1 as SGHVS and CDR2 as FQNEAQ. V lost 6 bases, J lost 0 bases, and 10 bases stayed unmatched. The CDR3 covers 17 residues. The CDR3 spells CASSSGTGEYSNQPQHF. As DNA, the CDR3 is TGTGCCAGCAGTTCCGGGACAGGCGAATATAGCAATCAGCCCCAGCATTTT. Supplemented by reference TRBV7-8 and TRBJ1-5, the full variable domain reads GAGVSQSPRYKVAKRGQDVALRCDPISGHVSLFWYQQALGQGPEFLTYFQNEAQLDKSGLPSDRFFAERPEGSVSTLKIQRTQQEDSAVYLCASSSGTGEYSNQPQHFGDGTRLSIL.

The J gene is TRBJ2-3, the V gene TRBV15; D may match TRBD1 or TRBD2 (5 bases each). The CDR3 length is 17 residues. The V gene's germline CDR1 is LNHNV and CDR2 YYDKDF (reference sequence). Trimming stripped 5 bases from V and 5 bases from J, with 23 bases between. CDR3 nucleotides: TGTGCCACCAGCGGGAGCCTCGCCGGGGCGGAAAGAGATACGCAGTATTTT. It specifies CATSGSLAGAERDTQYF. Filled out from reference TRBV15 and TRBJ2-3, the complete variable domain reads DAMVIQNPRYQVTQFGKPVTLSCSQTLNHNVMYWYQQKSSQAPKLLFHYYDKDFNNEADTPDNFQSRRPNTSFCFLDIRSPGLGDTAMYLCATSGSLAGAERDTQYFGPGTRLTVL.

The CDR3 DNA reads TGTGCCAGCAGCGCTAGCGGGACTAGCACAGATACGCAGTATTTT. It specifies CASSASGTSTDTQYF. The rearrangement uses TRBV7-9 and TRBJ2-3, with TRBD2 matching 9 bases. The CDR3 has 15 residues. Trimming cost V 5 bases and J 0 bases; bases outside gene matches: 3. Germline V gene sequence: CDR1 SEHNR, CDR2 FQNEAQ (reference sequence).

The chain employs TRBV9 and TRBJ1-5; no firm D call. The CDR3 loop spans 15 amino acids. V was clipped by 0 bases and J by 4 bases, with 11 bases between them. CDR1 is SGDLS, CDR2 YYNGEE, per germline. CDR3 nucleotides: TGTGCCAGCAGCGTAGAAGTTGGATCAAATCAGCCCCAGCATTTT. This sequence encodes CASSVEVGSNQPQHF.

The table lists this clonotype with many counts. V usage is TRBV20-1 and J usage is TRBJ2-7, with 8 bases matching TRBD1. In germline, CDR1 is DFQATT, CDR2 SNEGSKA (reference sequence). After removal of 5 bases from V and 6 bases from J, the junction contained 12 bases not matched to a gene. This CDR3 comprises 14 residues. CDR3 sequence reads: CSAPRTGIEREQYF. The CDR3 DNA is TGCAGTGCTCCCCGGACAGGGATTGAGCGCGAGCAGTACTTC.

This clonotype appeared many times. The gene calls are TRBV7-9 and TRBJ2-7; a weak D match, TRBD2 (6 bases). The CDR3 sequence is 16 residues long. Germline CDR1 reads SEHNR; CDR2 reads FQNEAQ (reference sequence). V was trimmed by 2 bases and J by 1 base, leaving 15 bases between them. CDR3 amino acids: CASSLSRGAQSYEQYF. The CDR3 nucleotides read TGTGCCAGCAGCTTAAGTCGCGGGGCGCAATCCTACGAGCAGTACTTC.

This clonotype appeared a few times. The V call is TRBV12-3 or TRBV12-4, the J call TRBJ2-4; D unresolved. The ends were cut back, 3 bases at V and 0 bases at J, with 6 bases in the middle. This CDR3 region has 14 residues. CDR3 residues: CASSFAVAKNIQYF. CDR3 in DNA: TGTGCCAGCAGTTTCGCGGTAGCCAAAAACATTCAGTACTTC.

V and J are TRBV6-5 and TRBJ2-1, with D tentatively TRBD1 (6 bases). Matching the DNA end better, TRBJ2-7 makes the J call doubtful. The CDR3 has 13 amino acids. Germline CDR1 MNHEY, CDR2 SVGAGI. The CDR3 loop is CASTGHPYNEQYF. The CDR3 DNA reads TGTGCCAGCACGGGACACCCTTACAATGAGCAGTACTTC.

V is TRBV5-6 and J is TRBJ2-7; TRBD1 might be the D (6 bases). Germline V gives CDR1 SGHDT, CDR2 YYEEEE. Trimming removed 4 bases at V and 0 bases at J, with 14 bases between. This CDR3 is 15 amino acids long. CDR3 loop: CASSPGTTSSYEQYF. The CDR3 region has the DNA TGTGCCAGCAGCCCCGGGACAACTAGCTCCTACGAGCAGTACTTC.

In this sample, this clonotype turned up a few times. The CDR3, as DNA: TGTGCCAGCCGCGGTAGTCAGCAGCCCCAGCATTTT. It specifies CASRGSQQPQHF. The chain has TRBV12-3 or TRBV12-4 and TRBJ1-5; D not resolved. This CDR3 has 12 residues. V was clipped by 8 bases and J by 7 bases, with 12 bases between them.

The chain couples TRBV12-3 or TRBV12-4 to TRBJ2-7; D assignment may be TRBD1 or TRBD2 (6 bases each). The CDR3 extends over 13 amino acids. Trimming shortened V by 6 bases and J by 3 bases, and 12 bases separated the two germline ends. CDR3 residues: CASRPEGGYEQYF. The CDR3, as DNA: TGTGCCAGCAGACCCGAGGGGGGCTACGAGCAGTACTTC.

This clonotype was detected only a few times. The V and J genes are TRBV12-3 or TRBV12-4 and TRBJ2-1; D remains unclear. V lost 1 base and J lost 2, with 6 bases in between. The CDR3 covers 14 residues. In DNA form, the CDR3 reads TGTGCCAGCAGTTTAGGGACCCCCTACAATGAGCAGTTCTTC. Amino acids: CASSLGTPYNEQFF.

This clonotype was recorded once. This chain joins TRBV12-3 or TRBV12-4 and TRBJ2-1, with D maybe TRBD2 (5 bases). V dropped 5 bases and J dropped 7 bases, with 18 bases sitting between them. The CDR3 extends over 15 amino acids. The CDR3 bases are TGTGCCAGCAGTGATGAGGGCCGGAGGATGAATGAGCAGTTCTTC. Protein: CASSDEGRRMNEQFF.

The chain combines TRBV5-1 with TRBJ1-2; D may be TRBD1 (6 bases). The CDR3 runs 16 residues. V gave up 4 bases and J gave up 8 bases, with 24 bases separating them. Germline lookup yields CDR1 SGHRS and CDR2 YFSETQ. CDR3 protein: CASSTDRGRDLVGYTF. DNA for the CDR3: TGCGCCAGCAGCACAGACCGGGGGCGAGATTTGGTAGGCTACACCTTC.